The 17 T cell receptor beta chains below were found in one sample sequenced in a study of shared clonotypes between healthy human individuals. Assay used: immunoSEQ multiplex PCR; TCRdb lists only in-frame clones, some missing. The repertoire holds 2 million to 3 million clones, with approximately 94% as singletons. The sequenced sample consisted of naive CD4+ T cells sorted from blood. Subset specified: CD45RA+ positively selected. The receptors were sampled from a man aged 18-30 years in good health.

This clone was seen once. This chain joins TRBV12-5 and TRBJ2-1; D might be TRBD1 or TRBD2, each matching 5 bases. CDR1 is LGHNT, CDR2 FRNRAP, per germline. V dropped 2 bases and J dropped 9 bases, with 8 bases sitting between them. The CDR3 contains 12 residues. CDR3 protein: CASGLQGVEQFF. The CDR3 coding sequence is TGTGCTAGTGGTTTGCAGGGAGTTGAGCAGTTCTTC.

J is TRBJ2-1 and V is TRBV28, with 7 nucleotides matching TRBD1. With 4 bases clipped from V and 6 bases from J, the junction kept 3 bases outside the gene matches. CDR1 MDHEN and CDR2 SYDVKM come from the germline V gene. The CDR3 extends over 13 amino acids. The chain's CDR3 is CASSSTGINEQFF. The DNA of the CDR3 is TGTGCCAGCAGTTCGACAGGGATCAATGAGCAGTTCTTC.

V is TRBV6-5 and J is TRBJ2-7, with D uncertain. V was clipped by 4 bases and J by 3 bases, with 10 bases between them. There are 13 residues in the CDR3. Germline V CDR1 and CDR2: MNHEY, SVGAGI. The CDR3 coding sequence is TGTGCCAGCAGTTCCCAACCAAACTACGAGCAGTACTTC. Amino acids: CASSSQPNYEQYF.

The chain recombines TRBV14 with TRBJ2-1, with 7 bases that match TRBD1. The V gene's germline CDR1 is SGHDN and CDR2 FVKESK. After removal of 0 bases from V and 10 bases from J, the junction contained 18 bases not matched to a gene. CDR3 size: 18 residues. CDR3 amino acids: CASSQEGQHPRSLREQFF. The CDR3 coding sequence is TGTGCCAGCAGCCAAGAGGGACAGCACCCCCGGTCCCTTCGGGAGCAGTTCTTC.

Remarks on this clone: Other DNA variants within this sample encode the same CDR3. V gene TRBV5-1 combines with J gene TRBJ2-7; TRBD1 or TRBD2 may be the D gene (5 bases each). Germline CDR1 reads SGHRS; CDR2 reads YFSETQ. CDR3 length equals 15 residues. V lost 0 bases and J lost 0, with 10 bases in between. The CDR3 coding sequence is TGCGCCAGCAGCTTGGACCCGGGGCCCTCCTACGAGCAGTACTTC. Its protein product is CASSLDPGPSYEQYF.

The V and J genes are TRBV28 and TRBJ1-1; D uncertain. The CDR3 runs 13 residues. Germline values: CDR1 MDHEN, CDR2 SYDVKM. Trimming removed 6 bases at V and 1 base at J, with 9 bases between. The CDR3 sequence is CASSRPSNTEAFF. CDR3 coding DNA: TGTGCCAGCAGCCGTCCATCGAACACTGAAGCTTTCTTT.

The rearrangement links TRBV4-1 to TRBJ2-4; tentatively, D is TRBD2 (5 bases). Looked up from germline, CDR1 is MGHRA and CDR2 is YSYEKL. This CDR3 contains 15 residues. Trimming removed 3 bases at V and 3 bases at J, with 12 bases between. In DNA, the CDR3 is TGCGCCAGCAGCCAGGGAGACATGGACAAAAACATTCAGTACTTC. Translation gives CASSQGDMDKNIQYF.

The chain employs TRBV27 and TRBJ1-2; 9 nucleotides align to TRBD1. This CDR3 has 15 residues. Trimming cost V 0 bases and J 4 bases; bases outside gene matches: 3. Germline CDR1 MNHEY, CDR2 SMNVEV (reference sequence). In nucleotides, the CDR3 is TGTGCCAGCAGTTTATCACAGGGGGCGGGCTATGGCTACACCTTC. Translated, it gives CASSLSQGAGYGYTF.

The CDR3 DNA sequence: TGTGCCAGCAGTGTGACTAGCGGGATAGCCAAAAACATTCAGTACTTC. Its translation: CASSVTSGIAKNIQYF. The chain links TRBV28 to TRBJ2-4, with 11 positions matching TRBD2. V lost 5 bases, J lost 0 bases, and 3 bases stayed unmatched. Germline CDR1 and CDR2: MDHEN and SYDVKM. The CDR3 covers 16 residues.

V and J are TRBV5-1 and TRBJ2-3, with D maybe TRBD1 (5 bases). CDR3 length: 12 residues. Germline lookup yields CDR1 SGHRS and CDR2 YFSETQ. Trimming stripped 7 bases from V and 3 bases from J, with 9 bases between. The chain's CDR3 is CASANRTDTQYF. As DNA, the CDR3 is TGCGCCAGCGCAAACAGGACAGATACGCAGTATTTT.

V gene TRBV4-1 combines with J gene TRBJ1-1; 8 nucleotides match TRBD1. Germline values: CDR1 MGHRA, CDR2 YSYEKL. Trimming removed 5 bases from V and 5 bases from J; junction bases left unmatched: 7. The CDR3 is made up of 14 amino acids. The CDR3 sequence is CASSSRTGNTEAFF. The CDR3 DNA sequence: TGCGCCAGCAGCTCGCGGACAGGGAATACTGAAGCTTTCTTT.

The chain joins TRBV6-5 to TRBJ2-7, with 7 bases identical to TRBD1. The CDR3 sequence is 15 residues long. Per germline, CDR1 MNHEY and CDR2 SVGAGI. Germline trimming cut 7 bases from V and 0 bases from J; bases unmatched to any gene: 9. The CDR3: CASIDLGQFSYEQYF. The CDR3 DNA follows: TGTGCCAGCATAGACTTGGGACAGTTCTCCTACGAGCAGTACTTC.

This rearrangement joins TRBV15 to TRBJ1-1; D possibly corresponds to TRBD1 (6 bases). Germline CDR1 reads LNHNV; CDR2 reads YYDKDF (reference sequence). The germline V and J ends were trimmed by 5 bases and 6 bases, with 19 bases remaining between them. The CDR3 has 15 residues. CDR3: CATSLGGGPSAEAFF. Here the CDR3 DNA reads TGTGCCACCAGCTTGGGGGGGGGCCCTTCCGCTGAAGCTTTCTTT.

J is TRBJ2-3 and V is TRBV7-6; the match to TRBD2 covers 16 bases. The germline gives CDR1 SGHVS, CDR2 FNYEAQ. Losses at the gene ends were 5 bases for V and 3 bases for J; bases not matched to a gene: 5. The CDR3 contains 17 residues. The CDR3 DNA reads TGTGCCAGCAGCCGGGGACTAGCGGGAGGGTCAACAGATACGCAGTATTTT. Translation gives CASSRGLAGGSTDTQYF.

J is TRBJ2-1 and V is TRBV11-3; a possible D gene is TRBD1 (5 bases). The germline CDR1 and CDR2 sequences are SGHNT and YENEEA. The CDR3 is 16 amino acids. Trimming removed 0 bases at V and 5 bases at J, with 14 bases between. CDR3 sequence (DNA): TGTGCCAGCAGCTTAGAGGGCGGACAAGGAAACAATGAGCAGTTCTTC. It codes for CASSLEGGQGNNEQFF.

This clone showed up just once. The CDR3 region has the DNA TGCGCCAGCAGCTTGGCAGCTAGCGGGCTTGTTAATGAGCAGTTCTTC. Its protein is CASSLAASGLVNEQFF. The chain links TRBV5-1 to TRBJ2-1; 8 positions match TRBD2. This CDR3 region has 16 residues. V shed 0 bases and J 7 bases; nucleotides not matched to a gene: 9. Per germline, CDR1 SGHRS and CDR2 YFSETQ.

V and J are TRBV6-5 and TRBJ1-1; TRBD1 is a possible D gene (6 bases). V lost 6 bases to trimming and J lost 1 base, with 12 bases between them. In germline, CDR1 is MNHEY, CDR2 SVGAGI. This CDR3 is built from 14 residues. The CDR3 DNA is TGTGCCAGCAGGGCACAGGGAAGGAACACTGAAGCTTTCTTT. Its protein is CASRAQGRNTEAFF.